The next 4 T cell receptor beta chains were all read from a single sample in a study of T-cell reconstitution after alpha-beta-depleted transplantation in children. During its preparation, the TCRbeta library received unique molecular identifiers. TCRdb processed the PCR reads anew with MiXCR; each CDR3 protein has one entry. This sample carries around 270,000 distinct CDR3 sequences, over 9% of them seen once, and the ten largest clones take 7.5%. The input for sequencing was PBMCs, taken before TCRalphabeta/CD19-depleted stem cell transplant. The receptors originated from a boy in the first two years of life with acute myeloid leukemia, due to receive a stem cell transplant.

Many counts were recorded for this clonotype. J is TRBJ2-7 and V is TRBV12-3 or TRBV12-4, with D possibly matching TRBD2 (6 bases). The CDR3 extends over 15 amino acids. The ends were cut back, 5 bases at V and 5 bases at J, with 19 bases in the middle. The DNA of the CDR3 is TGTGCCAGCAGTGTCTCCGGGACTCGCGCCAACGAGCAGTACTTC. This gives the protein CASSVSGTRANEQYF.

This clonotype was seen repeatedly, ten times or more. This rearrangement joins TRBV12-3 or TRBV12-4 to TRBJ2-7; D is uncertain. The CDR3 runs to 12 residues. Trimming pared 4 bases from V and 4 bases from J, leaving 8 bases between. The CDR3 DNA follows: TGTGCCAGCAGTTGGACGGATTACGAGCAGTACTTC. The encoded protein is CASSWTDYEQYF.

The gene calls are TRBV5-1 and TRBJ2-3; 7 bases line up with TRBD1. With 3 bases clipped from V and 0 bases from J, the junction kept 7 bases outside the gene matches. CDR3 size: 16 residues. CDR1 is SGHRS, CDR2 YFSETQ, per germline. The CDR3 bases are TGCGCCAGCAGCTGGACAGGTCCTTCTAGCACAGATACGCAGTATTTT. Its translation is CASSWTGPSSTDTQYF.

The sample holds many counts of this clonotype. The chain has TRBV24-1 and TRBJ2-1, with TRBD2 matching over 15 bases. After removal of 9 bases from V and 6 bases from J, the junction contained 8 bases not matched to a gene. Germline CDR1 KGHDR, CDR2 SFDVKD. The CDR3 is 16 amino acids. For the CDR3, the DNA is TGTGCCACCTCCGGACTAGCGGGAGGGCCTGGCAATGAGCAGTTCTTC. Encoded protein: CATSGLAGGPGNEQFF.